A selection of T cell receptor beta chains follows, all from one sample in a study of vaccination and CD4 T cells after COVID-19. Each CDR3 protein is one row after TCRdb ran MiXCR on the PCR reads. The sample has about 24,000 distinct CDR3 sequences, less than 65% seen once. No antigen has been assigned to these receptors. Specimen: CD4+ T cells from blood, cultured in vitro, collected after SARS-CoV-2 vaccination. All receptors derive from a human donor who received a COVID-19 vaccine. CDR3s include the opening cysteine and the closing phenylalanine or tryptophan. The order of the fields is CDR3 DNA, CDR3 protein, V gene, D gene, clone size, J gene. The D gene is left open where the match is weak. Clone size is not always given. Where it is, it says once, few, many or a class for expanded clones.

CDR3nt: TGCGCCAGCAGCTTGGTGACCCCTTCTGGAAACACCATATATTTT; CDR3aa: CASSLVTPSGNTIYF; v_gene: TRBV5-1; d_gene: -; abundance: -; j_gene: TRBJ1-3
CDR3nt: TGTGCCACCAGTGACCCCAGCGGGGGACGTGAGACCCAGTACTTC; CDR3aa: CATSDPSGGRETQYF; v_gene: TRBV24-1; d_gene: TRBD2; abundance: -; j_gene: TRBJ2-5
CDR3nt: TGTGCCAGCAGTCGGGGTTTTTGGGGGTACGAGCAGTACTTC; CDR3aa: CASSRGFWGYEQYF; v_gene: TRBV27; d_gene: -; abundance: -; j_gene: TRBJ2-7
CDR3nt: TGTGCTAGTGGTTTTACCGGGACAGGGGGCGCAGGCTATGGCTACACCTTC; CDR3aa: CASGFTGTGGAGYGYTF; v_gene: TRBV12-5; d_gene: TRBD1; abundance: -; j_gene: TRBJ1-2
CDR3nt: TGTGCCAGCAGCTCAGACGGGTCCTACGAGCAGTACTTC; CDR3aa: CASSSDGSYEQYF; v_gene: TRBV7-9; d_gene: -; abundance: -; j_gene: TRBJ2-7
CDR3nt: TGCGCCAGCAGTGAATTAGAGACCAGGGGATTTAGCAATCAGCCCCAGCATTTT; CDR3aa: CASSELETRGFSNQPQHF; v_gene: TRBV10-1; d_gene: -; abundance: few; j_gene: TRBJ1-5
CDR3nt: TGTGCCAGCAGCCGATTCCGGGACGGCACTGAAGCTTTCTTT; CDR3aa: CASSRFRDGTEAFF; v_gene: TRBV7-9; d_gene: -; abundance: -; j_gene: TRBJ1-1
CDR3nt: TGCAGTGCTAGAGAAGCAGGGGATGAAAAACTGTTTTTT; CDR3aa: CSAREAGDEKLFF; v_gene: TRBV20-1; d_gene: -; abundance: -; j_gene: TRBJ1-4
CDR3nt: TGTGCAAGTCGCTTATTACGAACTAGCGGGGGGCATGAGCAGTTCTTC; CDR3aa: CASRLLRTSGGHEQFF; v_gene: TRBV12-2; d_gene: -; abundance: -; j_gene: TRBJ2-1
CDR3nt: TGTGCCACCAGTGATTACAGGGGCGGGTTCTATGGCTACACCTTC; CDR3aa: CATSDYRGGFYGYTF; v_gene: TRBV24-1; d_gene: TRBD1; abundance: -; j_gene: TRBJ1-2
CDR3nt: TGTGCCAGCAGACTGAGCACCGGGGAGCTGTTTTTT; CDR3aa: CASRLSTGELFF; v_gene: TRBV2; d_gene: -; abundance: -; j_gene: TRBJ2-2
CDR3nt: TGTGCCAGCAGCTTAGGAGCGGGCCCCCCCCAAAACATTCAGTACTTC; CDR3aa: CASSLGAGPPQNIQYF; v_gene: TRBV7-2; d_gene: -; abundance: -; j_gene: TRBJ2-4
CDR3nt: TGTGCCAGCAGCGCAGGGGGAGGTCAGCCCCAGCATTTT; CDR3aa: CASSAGGGQPQHF; v_gene: TRBV6-4; d_gene: TRBD1; abundance: once; j_gene: TRBJ1-5
CDR3nt: TGTGCCAGTAGTATTGCCGCAGGGAGCTACGAGCAGTACTTC; CDR3aa: CASSIAAGSYEQYF; v_gene: TRBV19; d_gene: -; abundance: -; j_gene: TRBJ2-7
CDR3nt: TGTGCCTGGAGTTTGACAGGGGGCTCTCGAAATTCACCCCTCCACTTT; CDR3aa: CAWSLTGGSRNSPLHF; v_gene: TRBV30; d_gene: TRBD1; abundance: -; j_gene: TRBJ1-6
CDR3nt: TGTGCCAGCAGGGTAGCGGGGGGATACGAGCAGTACTTC; CDR3aa: CASRVAGGYEQYF; v_gene: TRBV12-3/TRBV12-4; d_gene: TRBD2; abundance: -; j_gene: TRBJ2-7
CDR3nt: TGTGCCAGCAGTTACCGGGTAGGGTCCAGAACAGATACGCAGTATTTT; CDR3aa: CASSYRVGSRTDTQYF; v_gene: TRBV6-5; d_gene: -; abundance: -; j_gene: TRBJ2-3
CDR3nt: TGTGCCAGCAGCCAAGTATCAGTTAATAATTCACCCCTCCACTTT; CDR3aa: CASSQVSVNNSPLHF; v_gene: TRBV14; d_gene: -; abundance: -; j_gene: TRBJ1-6
CDR3nt: TGTGCCAGTAGACGGGAGGGTCAGAATGAAAAACTGTTTTTT; CDR3aa: CASRREGQNEKLFF; v_gene: TRBV19; d_gene: -; abundance: -; j_gene: TRBJ1-4
CDR3nt: TGCAGTGCTAGAGATCGGCTCCTAACTAGCACAGATACGCAGTATTTT; CDR3aa: CSARDRLLTSTDTQYF; v_gene: TRBV20-1; d_gene: -; abundance: few; j_gene: TRBJ2-3
CDR3nt: TGTGCCAGCAGTTTAGCAACCAGGGGTGATACGCAGTATTTT; CDR3aa: CASSLATRGDTQYF; v_gene: TRBV12-3/TRBV12-4; d_gene: -; abundance: -; j_gene: TRBJ2-3
CDR3nt: TGTGCCTGGAGTGGGCGGATTAGCACAGATACGCAGTATTTT; CDR3aa: CAWSGRISTDTQYF; v_gene: TRBV30; d_gene: -; abundance: few; j_gene: TRBJ2-3
CDR3nt: TGTGCCAGCAGTTTACTTTTTAGAACTAGGTCCCCAGAGACCCAGTACTTC; CDR3aa: CASSLLFRTRSPETQYF; v_gene: TRBV27; d_gene: -; abundance: -; j_gene: TRBJ2-5
CDR3nt: TGTGCCAGCAGTTACGGGACAGAAAGCTATGGCTACACCTTC; CDR3aa: CASSYGTESYGYTF; v_gene: TRBV28; d_gene: TRBD1; abundance: -; j_gene: TRBJ1-2
CDR3nt: TGTGCCAGCAGCTTAGACAGGGGGGGTTATGGCTACACCTTC; CDR3aa: CASSLDRGGYGYTF; v_gene: TRBV7-6; d_gene: TRBD1; abundance: few; j_gene: TRBJ1-2
CDR3nt: TGTGCCACCAGTGATTCCTCACGGACAGGGTCTAGCAATCAGCCCCAGCATTTT; CDR3aa: CATSDSSRTGSSNQPQHF; v_gene: TRBV24-1; d_gene: TRBD1; abundance: -; j_gene: TRBJ1-5
CDR3nt: TGTGCCAGCGGACTAGCGGGGGGCGAAACCTACGAGCAGTACTTC; CDR3aa: CASGLAGGETYEQYF; v_gene: TRBV21-1; d_gene: -; abundance: -; j_gene: TRBJ2-7
CDR3nt: TGTGCCAGCAGCTTTCTAGAAACTACCTACAATGAGCAGTTCTTC; CDR3aa: CASSFLETTYNEQFF; v_gene: TRBV5-6; d_gene: -; abundance: -; j_gene: TRBJ2-1
CDR3nt: TGTGCCAGCAGTGTGGTCCAGGGGACAAGCAATCAGCCCCAGCATTTT; CDR3aa: CASSVVQGTSNQPQHF; v_gene: TRBV6-1; d_gene: -; abundance: -; j_gene: TRBJ1-5
CDR3nt: TGCGCCAGCAGCAACCAGGGGAAGGAGTCGGAGACCCAGTACTTC; CDR3aa: CASSNQGKESETQYF; v_gene: TRBV5-1; d_gene: -; abundance: -; j_gene: TRBJ2-5
CDR3nt: TGCGCCAGCAGCGGATATGACAGGGTGAACACTGAAGCTTTCTTT; CDR3aa: CASSGYDRVNTEAFF; v_gene: TRBV5-1; d_gene: TRBD1; abundance: few; j_gene: TRBJ1-1
CDR3nt: TGTGCCAGCAGCAGGACTAGCGGCACAGATACGCAGTATTTT; CDR3aa: CASSRTSGTDTQYF; v_gene: TRBV2; d_gene: TRBD2; abundance: -; j_gene: TRBJ2-3
CDR3nt: TGCGCCAGCAGCTTGATATCGGGGTCGGTGGTGAACACTGAAGCTTTCTTT; CDR3aa: CASSLISGSVVNTEAFF; v_gene: TRBV5-1; d_gene: -; abundance: few; j_gene: TRBJ1-1